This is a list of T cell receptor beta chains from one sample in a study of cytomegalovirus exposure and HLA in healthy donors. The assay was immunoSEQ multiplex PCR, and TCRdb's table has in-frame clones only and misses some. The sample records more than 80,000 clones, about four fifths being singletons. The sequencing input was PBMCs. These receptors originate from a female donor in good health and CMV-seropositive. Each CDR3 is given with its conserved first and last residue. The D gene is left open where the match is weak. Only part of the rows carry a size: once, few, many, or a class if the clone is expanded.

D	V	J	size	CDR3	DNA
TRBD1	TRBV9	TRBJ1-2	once	CASSSGQARGYTF	TGTGCCAGCAGCTCGGGACAGGCTCGTGGCTACACCTTC
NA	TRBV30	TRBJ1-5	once	CAWKGDTNQPQHF	TGTGCCTGGAAAGGGGACACCAATCAGCCCCAGCATTTT
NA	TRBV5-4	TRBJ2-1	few	CASSLAGLFGEQFF	TGTGCCAGCAGCTTGGCTGGACTTTTTGGTGAGCAGTTCTTC
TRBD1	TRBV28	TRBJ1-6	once	CASSIPGTGINSPLHF	TGTGCCAGCAGTATTCCCGGGACAGGGATTAATTCACCCCTCCACTTT
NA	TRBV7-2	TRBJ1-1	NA	CASSLTSLNTEAFF	TGTGCCAGCAGCTTAACTTCGCTGAACACTGAAGCTTTCTTT
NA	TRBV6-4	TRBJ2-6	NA	CASSDLGDSGANVLTF	TGTGCCAGCAGTGACTTAGGGGACTCTGGGGCCAACGTCCTGACTTTC
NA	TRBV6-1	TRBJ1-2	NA	CASSEQGTKGYTF	TGTGCCAGCAGTGAGCAGGGAACGAAGGGCTACACCTTC
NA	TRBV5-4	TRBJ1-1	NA	CASSPGPPRDTEAFF	TGTGCCAGCAGCCCCGGCCCCCCCAGGGACACTGAAGCTTTCTTT
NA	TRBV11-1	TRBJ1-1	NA	CASSPKYDRNTEAFF	TGTGCCAGCAGCCCAAAATACGACAGGAACACTGAAGCTTTCTTT
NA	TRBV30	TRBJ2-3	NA	CAWQQGAMELDTQYF	TGTGCCTGGCAACAGGGAGCAATGGAACTAGATACGCAGTATTTT
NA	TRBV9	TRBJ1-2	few	CASSVAPGGDGYTF	TGTGCCAGCAGCGTAGCCCCGGGGGGAGATGGCTACACCTTC
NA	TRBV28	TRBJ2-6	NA	CASSFAESGANVLTF	TGTGCCAGCAGTTTCGCGGAATCTGGGGCCAACGTCCTGACTTTC
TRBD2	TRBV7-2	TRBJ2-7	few	CASSPGRSSYEQYF	TGTGCCAGCAGCCCCGGGAGGAGCTCCTACGAGCAGTACTTC
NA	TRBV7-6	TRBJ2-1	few	CASSRTGGANEQFF	TGTGCCAGCAGCCGGACCGGAGGTGCCAATGAGCAGTTCTTC
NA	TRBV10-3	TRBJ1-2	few	CAISESTLNYGYTF	TGTGCCATCAGTGAGTCAACTCTGAACTATGGCTACACCTTC
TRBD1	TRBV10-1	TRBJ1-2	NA	CASLVQGGYGYTF	TGCGCCAGCCTCGTACAGGGGGGCTATGGCTACACCTTC
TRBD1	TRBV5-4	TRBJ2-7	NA	CASSLGGLPGQGPRDYEQYF	TGTGCCAGCAGCTTGGGGGGCCTGCCGGGACAGGGGCCCCGGGACTACGAGCAGTACTTC
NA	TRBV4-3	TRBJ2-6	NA	CASSQVIRGGAGANVLTF	TGCGCCAGCAGCCAAGTTATTAGAGGCGGCGCTGGGGCCAACGTCCTGACTTTC
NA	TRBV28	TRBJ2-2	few	CASSLPRETGELFF	TGTGCCAGCAGTTTACCCAGGGAAACCGGGGAGCTGTTTTTT
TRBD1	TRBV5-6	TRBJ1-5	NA	CASSWTGANQPQHF	TGTGCCAGCAGCTGGACAGGGGCAAATCAGCCCCAGCATTTT
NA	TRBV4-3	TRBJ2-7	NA	CASSQDGRLIYEQYF	TGCGCCAGCAGCCAAGATGGGAGACTTATCTACGAGCAGTACTTC
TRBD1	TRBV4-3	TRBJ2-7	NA	CASSHRGSSYEQYF	TGCGCCAGCAGCCACAGGGGGTCCTCCTACGAGCAGTACTTC
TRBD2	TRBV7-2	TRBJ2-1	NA	CTSRGEGTEQFF	TGTACCAGCAGAGGGGAGGGAACTGAGCAGTTCTTC
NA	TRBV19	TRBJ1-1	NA	CASTIRGSTEAFF	TGTGCCAGTACCATCAGGGGAAGCACTGAAGCTTTCTTT
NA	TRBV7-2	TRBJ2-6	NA	CASSLRSGLEGANVLTF	TGTGCCAGCAGCTTAAGATCAGGGCTCGAGGGGGCCAACGTCCTGACTTTC
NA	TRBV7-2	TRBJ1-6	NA	CASSFRYRFSPLHF	TGTGCCAGCAGCTTCCGTTACAGGTTTTCACCCCTCCACTTT
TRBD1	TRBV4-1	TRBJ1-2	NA	CASSQEAGQGSYGYTF	TGCGCCAGCAGCCAAGAGGCCGGACAGGGGTCCTATGGCTACACCTTC
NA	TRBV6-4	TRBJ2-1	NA	CASSAQPGVVNEQFF	TGTGCCAGCAGCGCACAGCCGGGAGTGGTGAATGAGCAGTTCTTC
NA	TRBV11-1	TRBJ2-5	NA	CASSSRSSGVGGETQYF	TGTGCCAGCAGCTCACGGTCGTCGGGGGTTGGTGGAGAGACCCAGTACTTC
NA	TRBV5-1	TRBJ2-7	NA	CASSLSSGESYEQYF	TGCGCCAGCAGCTTGTCGTCGGGGGAATCCTACGAGCAGTACTTC
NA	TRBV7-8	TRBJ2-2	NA	CASSLKRESTGELFF	TGTGCCAGCAGCTTAAAGCGAGAGAGCACCGGGGAGCTGTTTTTT
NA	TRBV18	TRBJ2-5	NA	CASSPPLSKETQYF	TGTGCCAGCTCACCACCGCTCTCTAAAGAGACCCAGTACTTC
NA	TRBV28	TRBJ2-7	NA	CASSPPGETYEQYF	TGTGCCAGCAGTCCTCCTGGGGAGACCTACGAGCAGTACTTC